Here is one TCR beta chain with its context. Antigen specificity is unknown. Roughly 2.1 micrograms of genomic DNA came from cryopreserved PBMCs for TCR beta libraries. This record comes from a study of cytotoxic CD8 clonotypes in ibrutinib-treated CLL. Study-level information: When averaged across all of the samples, the counts came to approximately 250,000 productive templates and about 90,000 productive rearrangements.

Assay used: immunoSEQ multiplex PCR; TCRdb lists only in-frame clones, some missing. The data hold about 200,000 clones, with more than 65% observed a single time. The germline V gene has CDR1 MDHEN and CDR2 SYDVKM. The V end was cut by 1 base, the J end by 4 bases, with 8 bases between. CDR3 size: 14 residues. General study findings and limits: Patients showed higher baseline clonality than age-matched healthy donors, and it tracked circulating CD8+ T-cell counts.

The clonotype comes from a human donor with chronic lymphocytic leukemia. This chain links TRBV28 with TRBJ1-5; D is undetermined. Sequenced here: PBMCs, sampled after 12 months of ibrutinib treatment. Here the CDR3 reads CASSLSRRNQPQHF. CDR3 nucleotides: TGTGCCAGCAGTTTATCCAGAAGAAATCAGCCCCAGCATTTT.